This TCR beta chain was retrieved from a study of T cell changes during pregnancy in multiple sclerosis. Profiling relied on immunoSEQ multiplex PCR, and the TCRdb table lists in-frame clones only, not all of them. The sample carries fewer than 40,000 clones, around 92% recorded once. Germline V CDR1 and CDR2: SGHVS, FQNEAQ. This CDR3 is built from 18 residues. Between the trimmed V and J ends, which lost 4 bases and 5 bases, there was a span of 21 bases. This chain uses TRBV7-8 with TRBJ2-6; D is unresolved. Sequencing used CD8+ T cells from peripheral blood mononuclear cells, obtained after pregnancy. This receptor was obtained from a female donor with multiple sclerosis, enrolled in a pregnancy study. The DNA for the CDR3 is TGTGCCAGCAGCTGTATAATGTACCCACAAAGTCGGGCCAACGTCCTGACTTTC. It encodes CASSCIMYPQSRANVLTF. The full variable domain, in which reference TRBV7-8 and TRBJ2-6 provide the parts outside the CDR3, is GAGVSQSPRYKVAKRGQDVALRCDPISGHVSLFWYQQALGQGPEFLTYFQNEAQLDKSGLPSDRFFAERPEGSVSTLKIQRTQQEDSAVYLCASSCIMYPQSRANVLTFGAGSRLTVL.